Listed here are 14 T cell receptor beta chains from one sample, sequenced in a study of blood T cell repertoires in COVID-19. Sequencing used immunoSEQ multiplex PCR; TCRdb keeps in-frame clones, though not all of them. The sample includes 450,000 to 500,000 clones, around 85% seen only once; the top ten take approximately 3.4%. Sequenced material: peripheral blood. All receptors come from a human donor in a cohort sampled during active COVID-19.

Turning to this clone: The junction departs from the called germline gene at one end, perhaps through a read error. CDR3 bases: TGTGCCAGCAGATTAGGACAGGGGGCTGAAGCTTTCTTT. Translated, it gives CASRLGQGAEAFF. J is TRBJ1-1 and V is TRBV7-9, with TRBD1 identical over 10 bases. CDR1 SEHNR and CDR2 FQNEAQ come from the germline V gene (reference sequence). This CDR3 spans 13 amino acids.

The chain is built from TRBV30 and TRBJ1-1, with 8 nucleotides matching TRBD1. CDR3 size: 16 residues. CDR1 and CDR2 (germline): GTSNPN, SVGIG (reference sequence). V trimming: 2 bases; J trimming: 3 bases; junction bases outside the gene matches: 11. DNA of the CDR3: TGTGCCTGGAGTTTCAGGGGGCAATATCGGGACACTGAAGCTTTCTTT. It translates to CAWSFRGQYRDTEAFF. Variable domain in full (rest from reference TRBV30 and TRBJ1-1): SQTIHQWPATLVQPVGSPLSLECTVEGTSNPNLYWYRQAAGRGLQLLFYSVGIGQISSEVPQNLSASRPQDRQFILSSKKLLLSDSGFYLCAWSFRGQYRDTEAFFGQGTRLTVV.

CDR3 residues: CASSPDPGGLRGYTF. In DNA form, the CDR3 reads TGTGCCAGCTCACCAGATCCAGGGGGCCTGCGGGGCTACACCTTC. J is TRBJ1-2 and V is TRBV18, with 8 nucleotides matching TRBD1. The V gene's germline CDR1 is KGHSH and CDR2 LQKENI. The ends lost 2 bases at V and 8 bases at J; junction bases unmatched: 10. The CDR3 is 15 amino acids.

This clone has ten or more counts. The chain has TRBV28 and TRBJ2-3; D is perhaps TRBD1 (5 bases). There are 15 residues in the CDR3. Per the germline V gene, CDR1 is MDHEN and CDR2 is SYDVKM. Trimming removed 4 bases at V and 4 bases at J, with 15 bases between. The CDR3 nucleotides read TGTGCCAGCAGTTCGGTCGGGCAGGGTGCAGATACGCAGTATTTT. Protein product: CASSSVGQGADTQYF.

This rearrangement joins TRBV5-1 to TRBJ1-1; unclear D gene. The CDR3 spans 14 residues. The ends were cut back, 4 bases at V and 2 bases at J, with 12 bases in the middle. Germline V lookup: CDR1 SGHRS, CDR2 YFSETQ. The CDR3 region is CASSPGEGNTEAFF. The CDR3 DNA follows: TGCGCCAGCAGCCCGGGAGAGGGCAACACTGAAGCTTTCTTT.

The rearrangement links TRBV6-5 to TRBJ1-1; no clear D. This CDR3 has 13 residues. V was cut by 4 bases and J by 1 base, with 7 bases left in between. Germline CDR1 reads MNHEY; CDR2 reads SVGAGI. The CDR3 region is CASSFPGNTEAFF. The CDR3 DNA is TGTGCCAGCAGTTTTCCAGGGAACACTGAAGCTTTCTTT.

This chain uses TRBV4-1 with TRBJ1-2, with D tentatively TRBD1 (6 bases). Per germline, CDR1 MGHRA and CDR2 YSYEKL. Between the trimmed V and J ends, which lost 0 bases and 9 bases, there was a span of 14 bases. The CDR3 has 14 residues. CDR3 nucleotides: TGCGCCAGCAGCCAAGACTCTACAGGGCGGCGCTACACCTTC. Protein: CASSQDSTGRRYTF.

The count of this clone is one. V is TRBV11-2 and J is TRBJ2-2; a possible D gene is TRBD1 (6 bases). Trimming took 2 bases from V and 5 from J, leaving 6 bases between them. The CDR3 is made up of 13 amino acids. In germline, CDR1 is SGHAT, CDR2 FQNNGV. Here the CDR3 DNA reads TGTGCCAGCAGCTTAACAGGGACCGGGGAGCTGTTTTTT. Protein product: CASSLTGTGELFF.

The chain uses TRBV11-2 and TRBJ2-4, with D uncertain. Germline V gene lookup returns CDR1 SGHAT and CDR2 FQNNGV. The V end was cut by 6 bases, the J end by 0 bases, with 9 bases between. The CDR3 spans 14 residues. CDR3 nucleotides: TGTGCCAGCAGTCCCCAGGCAGCCAAAAACATTCAGTACTTC. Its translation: CASSPQAAKNIQYF.

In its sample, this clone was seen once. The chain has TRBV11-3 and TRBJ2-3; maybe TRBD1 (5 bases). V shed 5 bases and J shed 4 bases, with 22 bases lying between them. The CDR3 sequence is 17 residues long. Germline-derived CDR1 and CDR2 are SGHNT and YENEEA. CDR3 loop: CASSPARTPGNADTQYF. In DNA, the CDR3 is TGTGCCAGCAGCCCAGCCCGTACCCCAGGGAACGCAGATACGCAGTATTTT.

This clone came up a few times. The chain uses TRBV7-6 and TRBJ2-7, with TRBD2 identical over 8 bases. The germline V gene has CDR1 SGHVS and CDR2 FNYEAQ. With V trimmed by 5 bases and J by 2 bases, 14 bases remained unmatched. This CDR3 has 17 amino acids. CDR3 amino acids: CASSPAPGGLGTYEQYF. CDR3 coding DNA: TGTGCCAGCAGCCCCGCCCCGGGAGGGTTGGGGACCTACGAGCAGTACTTC.

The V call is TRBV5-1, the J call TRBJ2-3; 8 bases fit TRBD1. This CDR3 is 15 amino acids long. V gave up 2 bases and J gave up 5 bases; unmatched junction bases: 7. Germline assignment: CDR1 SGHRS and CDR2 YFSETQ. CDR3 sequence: CASSFDRGVLDTQYF. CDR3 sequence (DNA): TGCGCCAGCAGCTTTGACAGGGGCGTATTAGATACGCAGTATTTT.

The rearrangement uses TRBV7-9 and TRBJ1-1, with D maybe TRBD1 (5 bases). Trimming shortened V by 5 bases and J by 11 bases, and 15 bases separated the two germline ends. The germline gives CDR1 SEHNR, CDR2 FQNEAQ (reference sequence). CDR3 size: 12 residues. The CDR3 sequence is CASSEAGRVAFF. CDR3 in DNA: TGTGCCAGCAGCGAGGCAGGGCGAGTTGCTTTCTTT.

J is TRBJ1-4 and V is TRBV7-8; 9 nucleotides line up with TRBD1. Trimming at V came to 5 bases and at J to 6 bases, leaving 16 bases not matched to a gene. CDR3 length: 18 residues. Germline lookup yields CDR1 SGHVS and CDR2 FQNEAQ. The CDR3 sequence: CASSPRATGDRVDEKLFF. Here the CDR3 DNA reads TGTGCCAGCAGCCCAAGGGCTACAGGGGACAGGGTGGATGAAAAACTGTTTTTT. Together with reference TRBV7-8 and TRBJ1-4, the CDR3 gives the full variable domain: GAGVSQSPRYKVAKRGQDVALRCDPISGHVSLFWYQQALGQGPEFLTYFQNEAQLDKSGLPSDRFFAERPEGSVSTLKIQRTQQEDSAVYLCASSPRATGDRVDEKLFFGSGTQLSVL.